This T cell receptor beta chain was captured by sequencing in a study of cytomegalovirus exposure and HLA in healthy donors. About this clone itself: Its antigen is as yet unknown.

In the PCR, 60 Vbeta and 13 Jbeta primers were used. Profiling relied on immunoSEQ multiplex PCR, and the TCRdb table lists in-frame clones only, not all of them. Of about 170,000 clones in the sample, approximately 65% were seen once. Overall study findings and caveats: Presence/absence comparisons presumed near-even sequencing depth among donors. Listed as cytomegalovirus-associated were about 160 TCR beta chains. Data from an earlier analysis indicated that most TCR beta V segments were productive either about 87% or about 30% of the time. Links to common viral pathogens appeared, in a later analysis, for several of the most significant clusters.

This CDR3 is 14 amino acids long. Trimming took 9 bases from V and 0 from J, leaving 15 bases between them. The germline V gene has CDR1 LNHDA and CDR2 SQIVND (reference sequence). The TCR comes from a man aged 40-50 years in good health and CMV-seronegative. The sample taken for sequencing was PBMCs. The chain combines TRBV19 with TRBJ2-7, with a tentative D call TRBD1 (8 bases). The CDR3 nucleotides are TGTGCCAGCAGGGGGGGACAGGACTCCTACGAGCAGTACTTC. Its protein product is CASRGGQDSYEQYF.